This T cell receptor (beta chain) comes out of a study of identical twins. This CDR3 contains 15 residues. In TCRdb, the 5' RACE reads were re-called with MiXCR into one record per CDR3 protein. The sample has about 200,000 distinct CDR3 sequences; 5% to 7% are singletons. This clonotype was detected ten times or more. The same sample was also used in a study of T cells expressing NK-cell markers.

The TCR comes from a woman aged 18-29 years in good health. The material sequenced was CD8+ T cells sorted from blood. The V call is TRBV21-1, the J call TRBJ1-1; the table names TRBD1, a call not compared with the DNA. TRBV21-1 is an annotated pseudogene. The CDR3 DNA reads as TGTGCCAGCAGCAAAGGACAGGGAGTCTACACTGAAGCTTTCTTT. As protein: CASSKGQGVYTEAFF.